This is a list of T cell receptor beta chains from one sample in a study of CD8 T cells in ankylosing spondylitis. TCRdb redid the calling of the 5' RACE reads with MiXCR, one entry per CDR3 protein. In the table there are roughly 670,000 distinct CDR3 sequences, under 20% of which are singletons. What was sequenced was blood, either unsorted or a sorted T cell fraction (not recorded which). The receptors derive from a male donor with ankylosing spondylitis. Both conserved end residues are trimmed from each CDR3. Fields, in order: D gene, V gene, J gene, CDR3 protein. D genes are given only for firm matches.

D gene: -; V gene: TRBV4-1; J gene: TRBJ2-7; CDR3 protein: ASSLGGGGLEQY
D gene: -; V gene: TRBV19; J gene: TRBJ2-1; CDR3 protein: ASSIRPAPAGEQF
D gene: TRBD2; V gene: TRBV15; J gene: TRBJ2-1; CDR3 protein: ATSPRLAGTGNEQF
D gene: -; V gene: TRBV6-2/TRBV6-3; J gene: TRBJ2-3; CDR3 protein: ASSYSRTPLTDTQY
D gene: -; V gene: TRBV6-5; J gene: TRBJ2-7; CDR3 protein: ASTYSSTSPDEQY
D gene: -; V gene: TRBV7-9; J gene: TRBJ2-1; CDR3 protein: ASSLSPAASAYNEQF
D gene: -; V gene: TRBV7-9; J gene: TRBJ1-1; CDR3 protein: ASEYRELTEAF
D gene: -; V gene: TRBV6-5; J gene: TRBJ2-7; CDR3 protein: ASSYSESYEQY
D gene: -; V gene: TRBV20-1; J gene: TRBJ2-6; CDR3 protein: SARAQEGTGANVLT
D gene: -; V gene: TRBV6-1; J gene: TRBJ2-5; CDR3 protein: ASTYGTSTKETQY
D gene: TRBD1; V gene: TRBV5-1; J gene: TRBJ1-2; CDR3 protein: ASSKDRGDGYT
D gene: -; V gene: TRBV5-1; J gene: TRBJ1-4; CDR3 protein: ASSLSSWGEKLF
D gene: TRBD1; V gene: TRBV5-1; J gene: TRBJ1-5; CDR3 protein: ASSLVPLGDSLVQPQH
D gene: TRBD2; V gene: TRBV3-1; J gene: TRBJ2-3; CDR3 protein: ASSQDRLAGVDTQY
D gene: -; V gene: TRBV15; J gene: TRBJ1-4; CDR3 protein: ATSRGDGHEKLF
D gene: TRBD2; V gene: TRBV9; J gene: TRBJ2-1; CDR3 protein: ASSSGTSGSRGDEQF
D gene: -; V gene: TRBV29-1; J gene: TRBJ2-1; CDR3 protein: SVARGGYYNEQF
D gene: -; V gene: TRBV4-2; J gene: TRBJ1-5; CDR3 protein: ASSYEGGIVGNQPQH
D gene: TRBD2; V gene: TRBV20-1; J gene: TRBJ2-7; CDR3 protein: SAREVAGANHEY
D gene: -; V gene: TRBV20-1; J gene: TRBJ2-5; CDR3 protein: SARGWKQETQY
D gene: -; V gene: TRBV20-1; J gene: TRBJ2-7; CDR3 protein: SAKPANSYEQY
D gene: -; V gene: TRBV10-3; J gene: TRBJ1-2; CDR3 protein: AISVAQAKIGYT
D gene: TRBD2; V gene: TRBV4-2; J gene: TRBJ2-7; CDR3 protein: ASSQQTGGAYEQY
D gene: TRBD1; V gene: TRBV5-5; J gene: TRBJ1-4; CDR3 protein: ASSLQGGSLSEKLF
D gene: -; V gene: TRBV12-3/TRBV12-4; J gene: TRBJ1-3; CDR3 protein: ASSFAFSGNTIY
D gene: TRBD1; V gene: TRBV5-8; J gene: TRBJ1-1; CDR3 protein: ASSFQGQGGPEAF
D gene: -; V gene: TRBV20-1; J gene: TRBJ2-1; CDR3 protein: SARDRISSYNEQF
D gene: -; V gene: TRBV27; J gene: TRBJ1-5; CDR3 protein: ASSWGLNQPQH
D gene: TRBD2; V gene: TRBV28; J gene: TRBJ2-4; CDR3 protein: ASSLFPLAGGPVAKNIQY
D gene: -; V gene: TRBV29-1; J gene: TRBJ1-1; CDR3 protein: SVGAGHLNTEAF
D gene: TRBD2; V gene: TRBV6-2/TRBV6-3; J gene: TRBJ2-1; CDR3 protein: ASTSGLAANNEQF
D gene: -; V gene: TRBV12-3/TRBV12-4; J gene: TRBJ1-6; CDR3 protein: ASSQRENSPLH
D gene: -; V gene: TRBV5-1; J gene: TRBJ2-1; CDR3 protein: ASRLTHEPEQF